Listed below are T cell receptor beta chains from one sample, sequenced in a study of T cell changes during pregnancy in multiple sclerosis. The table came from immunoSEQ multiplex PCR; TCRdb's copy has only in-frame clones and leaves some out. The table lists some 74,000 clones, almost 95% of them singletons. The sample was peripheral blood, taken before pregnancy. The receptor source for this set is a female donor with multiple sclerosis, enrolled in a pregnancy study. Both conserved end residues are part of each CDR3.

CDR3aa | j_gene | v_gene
CASSSNGLRQGAFF | TRBJ1-1 | TRBV28
CASSLDLGYEQYF | TRBJ2-7 | TRBV7-2
CSARTPRGYTF | TRBJ1-2 | TRBV20-1
CASSPPSGTGFKYF | TRBJ2-7 | TRBV25-1
CASSQSSAYEQYF | TRBJ2-7 | TRBV4-3
CASSTGGREAFF | TRBJ1-1 | TRBV13
CASSVTGGIGYEQYF | TRBJ2-7 | TRBV19
CASVSNYGYTF | TRBJ1-2 | TRBV6-5
CASSHDLAGGPTDTQYF | TRBJ2-3 | TRBV4-2
CASSSPGGTSYEQYF | TRBJ2-7 | TRBV4-1
CASSPGTSGRASATDTQYF | TRBJ2-3 | TRBV9
CASSSTGTGGEQYF | TRBJ2-7 | TRBV27
CASRPSGSGEQYF | TRBJ2-7 | TRBV5-1
CASSQGFPGQRGEDTDTQYF | TRBJ2-3 | TRBV4-3
CASSETSGSLTNTGELFF | TRBJ2-2 | TRBV2
CATLKGSSGNTIYF | TRBJ1-3 | TRBV19
CSVARTSGTYNEQFF | TRBJ2-1 | TRBV29-1
CASIPGLAGGREAKNIQYF | TRBJ2-4 | TRBV2
CASSLDRRMGTEAFF | TRBJ1-1 | TRBV7-2
CASSLEGVTDTQYF | TRBJ2-3 | TRBV27
CASRGGRADQETQYF | TRBJ2-5 | TRBV7-9
CASSRLRDPTDTQYF | TRBJ2-3 | TRBV11-3
CASSVRAGRKKETQYF | TRBJ2-5 | TRBV28
CACQTGQGMNEQFF | TRBJ2-1 | TRBV30